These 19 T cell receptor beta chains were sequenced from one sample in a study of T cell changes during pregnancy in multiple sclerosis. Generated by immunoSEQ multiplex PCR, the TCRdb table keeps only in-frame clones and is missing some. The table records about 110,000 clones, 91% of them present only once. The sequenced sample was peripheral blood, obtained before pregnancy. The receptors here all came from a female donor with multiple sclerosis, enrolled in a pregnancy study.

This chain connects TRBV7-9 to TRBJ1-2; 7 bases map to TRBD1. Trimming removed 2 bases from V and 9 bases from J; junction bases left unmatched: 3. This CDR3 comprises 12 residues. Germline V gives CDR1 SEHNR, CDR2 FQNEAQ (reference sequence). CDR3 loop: CASSLRTGSYTF. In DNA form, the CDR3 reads TGTGCCAGCAGCTTAAGGACAGGCAGCTACACCTTC.

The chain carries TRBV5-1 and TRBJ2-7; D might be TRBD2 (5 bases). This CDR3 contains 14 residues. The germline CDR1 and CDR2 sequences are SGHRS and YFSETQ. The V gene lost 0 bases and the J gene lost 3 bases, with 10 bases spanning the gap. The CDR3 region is CASSLARGNYEQYF. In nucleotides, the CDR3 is TGCGCCAGCAGCTTGGCCCGGGGAAACTACGAGCAGTACTTC.

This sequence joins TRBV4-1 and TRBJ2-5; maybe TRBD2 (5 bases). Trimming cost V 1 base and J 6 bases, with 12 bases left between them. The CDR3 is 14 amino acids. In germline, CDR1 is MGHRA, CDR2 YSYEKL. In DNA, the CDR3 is TGCGCCAGCAGCCAAGTTTCTAGCTCGCAGACCCAGTACTTC. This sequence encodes CASSQVSSSQTQYF.

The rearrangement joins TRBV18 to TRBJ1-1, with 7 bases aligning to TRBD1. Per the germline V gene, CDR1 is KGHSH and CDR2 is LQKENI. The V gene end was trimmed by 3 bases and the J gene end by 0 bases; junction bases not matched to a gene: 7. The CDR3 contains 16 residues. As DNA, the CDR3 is TGTGCCAGCTCACCGATTACAGGGGTGATGAACACTGAAGCTTTCTTT. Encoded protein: CASSPITGVMNTEAFF.

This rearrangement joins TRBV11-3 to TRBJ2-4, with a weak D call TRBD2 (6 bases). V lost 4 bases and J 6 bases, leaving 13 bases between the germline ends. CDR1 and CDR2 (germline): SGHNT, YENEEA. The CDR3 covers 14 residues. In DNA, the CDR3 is TGTGCCAGCAGCTCAGGGAGGTGGGGAAACATTCAGTACTTC. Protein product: CASSSGRWGNIQYF.

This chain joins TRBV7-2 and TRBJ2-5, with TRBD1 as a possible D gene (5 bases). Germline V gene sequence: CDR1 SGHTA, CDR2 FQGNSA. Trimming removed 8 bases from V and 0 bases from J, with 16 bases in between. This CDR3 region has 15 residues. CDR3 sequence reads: CASQESRAYQETQYF. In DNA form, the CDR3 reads TGTGCCAGCCAGGAAAGCAGGGCGTACCAAGAGACCCAGTACTTC.

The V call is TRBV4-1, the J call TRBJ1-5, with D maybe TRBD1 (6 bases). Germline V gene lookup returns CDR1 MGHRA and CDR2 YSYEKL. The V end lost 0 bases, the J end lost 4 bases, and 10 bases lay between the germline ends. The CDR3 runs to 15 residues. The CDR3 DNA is TGCGCCAGCAGCCAAGAAGGGACACCTAATCAGCCCCAGCATTTT. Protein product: CASSQEGTPNQPQHF.

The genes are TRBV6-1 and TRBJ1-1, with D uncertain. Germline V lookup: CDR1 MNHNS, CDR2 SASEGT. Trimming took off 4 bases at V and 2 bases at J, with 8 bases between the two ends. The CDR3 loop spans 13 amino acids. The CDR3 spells CASSASINTEAFF. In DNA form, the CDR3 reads TGTGCCAGCAGTGCCTCTATTAACACTGAAGCTTTCTTT.

CDR3: CATSADLLETQYF. The CDR3 region has the DNA TGTGCCACCAGCGCTGACTTGCTAGAGACCCAGTACTTC. V and J are TRBV15 and TRBJ2-5; D ambiguous. The CDR3 sequence is 13 residues long. Trimming removed 5 bases from V and 4 bases from J, with 11 bases in between. CDR1 is LNHNV and CDR2 is YYDKDF in the germline V gene (reference sequence).

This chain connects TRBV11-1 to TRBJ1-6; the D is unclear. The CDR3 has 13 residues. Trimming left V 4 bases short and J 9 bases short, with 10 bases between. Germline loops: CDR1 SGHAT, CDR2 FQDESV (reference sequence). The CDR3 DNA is TGTGCCAGCAGCTCCCTCTCGAGTTCACCCCTCCACTTT. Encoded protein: CASSSLSSSPLHF.

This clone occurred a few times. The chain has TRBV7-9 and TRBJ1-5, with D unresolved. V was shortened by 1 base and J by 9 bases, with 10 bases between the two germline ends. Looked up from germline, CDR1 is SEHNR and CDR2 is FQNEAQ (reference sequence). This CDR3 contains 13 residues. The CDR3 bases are TGTGCCAGCAGCTTAGGAGGCTTATCGCCCCAGCATTTT. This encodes CASSLGGLSPQHF.

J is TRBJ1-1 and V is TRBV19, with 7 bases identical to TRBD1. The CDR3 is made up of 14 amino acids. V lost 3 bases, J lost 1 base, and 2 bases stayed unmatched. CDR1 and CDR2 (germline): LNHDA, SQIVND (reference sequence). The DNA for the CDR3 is TGTGCCAGTAGTATCGGGACAGCGAACACTGAAGCTTTCTTT. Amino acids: CASSIGTANTEAFF.

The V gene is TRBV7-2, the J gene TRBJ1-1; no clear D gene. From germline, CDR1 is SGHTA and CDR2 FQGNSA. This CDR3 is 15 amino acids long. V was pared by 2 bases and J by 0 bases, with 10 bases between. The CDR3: CASSLFGVMNTEAFF. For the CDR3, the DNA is TGTGCCAGCAGCTTATTCGGAGTGATGAACACTGAAGCTTTCTTT.

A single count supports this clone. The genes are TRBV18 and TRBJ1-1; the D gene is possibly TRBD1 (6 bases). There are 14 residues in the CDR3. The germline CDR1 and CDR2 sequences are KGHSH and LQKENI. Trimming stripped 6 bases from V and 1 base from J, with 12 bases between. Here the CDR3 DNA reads TGTGCCAGCTCGACGACAGGTCGGAACACTGAAGCTTTCTTT. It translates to CASSTTGRNTEAFF.

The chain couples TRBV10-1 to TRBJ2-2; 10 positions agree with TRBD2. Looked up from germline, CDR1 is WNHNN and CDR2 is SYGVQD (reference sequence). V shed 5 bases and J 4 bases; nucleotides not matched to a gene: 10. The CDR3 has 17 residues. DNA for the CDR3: TGCGCCAGCAGTAAAGCTAGCGGGAGAGGTGGCACCGGGGAGCTGTTTTTT. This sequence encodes CASSKASGRGGTGELFF.

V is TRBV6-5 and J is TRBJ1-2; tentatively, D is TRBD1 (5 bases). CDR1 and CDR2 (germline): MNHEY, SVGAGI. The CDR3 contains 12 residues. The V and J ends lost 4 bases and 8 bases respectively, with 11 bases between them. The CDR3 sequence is CASSSGWEGYTF. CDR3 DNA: TGTGCCAGCAGTTCAGGGTGGGAAGGCTACACCTTC.

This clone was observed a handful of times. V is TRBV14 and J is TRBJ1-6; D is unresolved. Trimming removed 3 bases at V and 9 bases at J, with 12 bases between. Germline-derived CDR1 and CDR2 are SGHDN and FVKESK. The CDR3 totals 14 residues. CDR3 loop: CASSHGGISSPLHF. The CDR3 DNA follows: TGTGCCAGCAGCCACGGAGGGATTAGTTCACCCCTCCACTTT.

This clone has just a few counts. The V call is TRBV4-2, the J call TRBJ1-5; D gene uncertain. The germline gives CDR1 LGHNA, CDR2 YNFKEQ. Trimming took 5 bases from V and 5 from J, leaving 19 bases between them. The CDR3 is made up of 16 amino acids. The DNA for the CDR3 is TGTGCCAGCAGCTCTCGACACCCTTTAGGATATCAGCCCCAGCATTTT. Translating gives CASSSRHPLGYQPQHF.

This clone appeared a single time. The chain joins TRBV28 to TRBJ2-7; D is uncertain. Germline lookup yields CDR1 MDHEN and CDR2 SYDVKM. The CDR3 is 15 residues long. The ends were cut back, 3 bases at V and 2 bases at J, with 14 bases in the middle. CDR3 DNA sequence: TGTGCCAGCAGTTTTCCCACATTACACCCCTACGAGCAGTACTTC. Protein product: CASSFPTLHPYEQYF.